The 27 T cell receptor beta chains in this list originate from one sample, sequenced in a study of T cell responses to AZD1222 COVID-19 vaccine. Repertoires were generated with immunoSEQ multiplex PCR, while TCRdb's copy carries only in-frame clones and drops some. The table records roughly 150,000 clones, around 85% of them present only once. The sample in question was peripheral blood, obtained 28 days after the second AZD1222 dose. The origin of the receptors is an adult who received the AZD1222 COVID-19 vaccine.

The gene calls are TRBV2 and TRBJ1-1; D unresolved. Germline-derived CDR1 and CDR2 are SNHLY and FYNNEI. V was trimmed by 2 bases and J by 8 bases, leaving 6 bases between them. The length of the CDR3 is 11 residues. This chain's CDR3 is CASSETAEAFF. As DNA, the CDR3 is TGTGCCAGCAGTGAAACTGCAGAAGCTTTCTTT.

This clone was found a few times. The CDR3, as DNA: TGTGCCAGCAGCTCACCCCAGGGAGGTAGTGGCTACACCTTC. Translated: CASSSPQGGSGYTF. This chain connects TRBV5-5 to TRBJ1-2, with a tentative D call TRBD1 (5 bases). V lost 3 bases and J 7 bases, leaving 16 bases between the germline ends. The CDR3 is made up of 14 amino acids. Germline V lookup: CDR1 SGHKS, CDR2 YYEKEE (reference sequence).

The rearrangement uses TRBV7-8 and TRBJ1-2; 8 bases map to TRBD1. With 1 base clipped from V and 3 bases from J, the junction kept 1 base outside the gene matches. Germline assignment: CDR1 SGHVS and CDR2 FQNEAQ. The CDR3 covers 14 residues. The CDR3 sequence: CASSLDRGYYGYTF. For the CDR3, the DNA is TGTGCCAGCAGCTTAGACAGGGGGTACTATGGCTACACCTTC.

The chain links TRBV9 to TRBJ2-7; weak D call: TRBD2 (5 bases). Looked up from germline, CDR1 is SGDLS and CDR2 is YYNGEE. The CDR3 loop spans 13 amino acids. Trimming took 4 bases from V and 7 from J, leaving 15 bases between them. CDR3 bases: TGTGCCAGCAGCCCCAAGGTTCGGGAAGAGCAGTACTTC. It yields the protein CASSPKVREEQYF.

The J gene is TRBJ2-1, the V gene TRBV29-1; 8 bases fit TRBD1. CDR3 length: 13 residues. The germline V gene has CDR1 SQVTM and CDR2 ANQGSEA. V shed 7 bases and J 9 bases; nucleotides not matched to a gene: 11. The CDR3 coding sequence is TGCAGCGCCCGTTCGGACAGGGTCGGTGAGCAGTTCTTC. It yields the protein CSARSDRVGEQFF.

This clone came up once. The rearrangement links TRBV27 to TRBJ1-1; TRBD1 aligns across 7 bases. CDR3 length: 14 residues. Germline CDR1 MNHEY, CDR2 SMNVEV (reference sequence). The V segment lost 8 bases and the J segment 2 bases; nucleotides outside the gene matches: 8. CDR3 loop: CASCVQGGNTEAFF. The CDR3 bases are TGTGCCAGCTGCGTTCAGGGGGGTAACACTGAAGCTTTCTTT.

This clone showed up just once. For the CDR3, the DNA is TGTGCCAGCAGCTGGTCGACAGGGGCTTCGACTGGCTACACCTTC. This codes for CASSWSTGASTGYTF. V gene TRBV7-2 combines with J gene TRBJ1-2; 8 bases are shared with TRBD1. This CDR3 is built from 15 residues. V shed 4 bases and J 7 bases; nucleotides not matched to a gene: 11. Germline CDR1 is SGHTA and CDR2 is FQGNSA. The complete variable domain, with remaining parts taken from reference TRBV7-2 and TRBJ1-2, reads GAGVSQSPSNKVTEKGKDVELRCDPISGHTALYWYRQSLGQGLEFLIYFQGNSAPDKSGLPSDRFSAERTGGSVSTLTIQRTQQEDSAVYLCASSWSTGASTGYTFGSGTRLTVV.

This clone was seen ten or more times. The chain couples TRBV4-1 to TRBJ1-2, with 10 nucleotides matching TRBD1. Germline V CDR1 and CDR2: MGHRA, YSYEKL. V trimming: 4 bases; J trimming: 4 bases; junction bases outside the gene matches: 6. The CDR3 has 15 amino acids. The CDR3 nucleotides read TGCGCCAGCAGCCCGAGACAGGGGGCCTCCTATGGCTACACCTTC. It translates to CASSPRQGASYGYTF.

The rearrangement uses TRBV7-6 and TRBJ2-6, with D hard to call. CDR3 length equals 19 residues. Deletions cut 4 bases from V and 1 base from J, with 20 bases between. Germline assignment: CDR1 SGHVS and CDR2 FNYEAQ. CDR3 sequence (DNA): TGTGCCAGCAGCTCCCTTAAGACAACCTCAAGGTCTGGGGCCAACGTCCTGACTTTC. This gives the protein CASSSLKTTSRSGANVLTF.

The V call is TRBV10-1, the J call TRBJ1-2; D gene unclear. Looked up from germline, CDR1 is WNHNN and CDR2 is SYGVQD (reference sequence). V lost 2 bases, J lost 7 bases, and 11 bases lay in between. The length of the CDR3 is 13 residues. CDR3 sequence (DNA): TGCGCCAGCAGTGAGATTTCAGGATTTGGCTACACCTTC. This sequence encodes CASSEISGFGYTF.

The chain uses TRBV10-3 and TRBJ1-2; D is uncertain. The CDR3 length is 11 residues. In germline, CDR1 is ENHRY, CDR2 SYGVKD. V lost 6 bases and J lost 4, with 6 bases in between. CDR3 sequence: CAIRGIYGYTF. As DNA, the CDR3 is TGTGCCATCAGGGGAATCTATGGCTACACCTTC.

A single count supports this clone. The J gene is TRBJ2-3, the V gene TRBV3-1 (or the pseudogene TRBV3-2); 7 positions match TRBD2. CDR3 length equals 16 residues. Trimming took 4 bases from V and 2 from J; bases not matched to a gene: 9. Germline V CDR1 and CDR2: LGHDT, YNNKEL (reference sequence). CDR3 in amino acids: CASSPLSGLDTDTQYF. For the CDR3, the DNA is TGTGCCAGCAGCCCCCTTAGCGGGCTAGACACAGATACGCAGTATTTT.

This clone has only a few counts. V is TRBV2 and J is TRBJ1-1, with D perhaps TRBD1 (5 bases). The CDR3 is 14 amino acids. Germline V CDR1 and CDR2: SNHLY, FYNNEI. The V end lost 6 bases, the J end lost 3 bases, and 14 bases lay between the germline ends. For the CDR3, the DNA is TGTGCCAGCAGCCCTCTCCGAGGGGACACTGAAGCTTTCTTT. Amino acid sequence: CASSPLRGDTEAFF.

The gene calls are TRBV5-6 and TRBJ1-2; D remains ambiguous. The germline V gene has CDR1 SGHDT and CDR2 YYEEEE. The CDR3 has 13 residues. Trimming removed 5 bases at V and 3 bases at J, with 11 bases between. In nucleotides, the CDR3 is TGTGCCAGCAGTGTGAAACAGTACTATGGCTACACCTTC. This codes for CASSVKQYYGYTF.

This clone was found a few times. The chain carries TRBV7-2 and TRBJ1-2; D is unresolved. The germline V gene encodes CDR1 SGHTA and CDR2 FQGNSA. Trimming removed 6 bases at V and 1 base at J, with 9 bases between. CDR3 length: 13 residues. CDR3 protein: CASRKGNNYGYTF. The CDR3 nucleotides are TGTGCCAGCAGAAAGGGCAATAACTATGGCTACACCTTC.

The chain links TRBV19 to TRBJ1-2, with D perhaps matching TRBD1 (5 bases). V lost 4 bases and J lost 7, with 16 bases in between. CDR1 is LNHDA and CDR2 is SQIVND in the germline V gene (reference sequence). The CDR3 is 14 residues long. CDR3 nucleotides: TGTGCCAGTAGTAGGACACAACCAGGCTCTGGCTACACCTTC. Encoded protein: CASSRTQPGSGYTF.

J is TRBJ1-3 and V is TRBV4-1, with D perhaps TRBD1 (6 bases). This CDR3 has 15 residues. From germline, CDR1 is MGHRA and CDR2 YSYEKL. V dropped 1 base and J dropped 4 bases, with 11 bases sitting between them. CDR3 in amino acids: CASSQGEQGGNTIYF. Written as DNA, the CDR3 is TGCGCCAGCAGCCAAGGGGAACAGGGAGGAAACACCATATATTTT.

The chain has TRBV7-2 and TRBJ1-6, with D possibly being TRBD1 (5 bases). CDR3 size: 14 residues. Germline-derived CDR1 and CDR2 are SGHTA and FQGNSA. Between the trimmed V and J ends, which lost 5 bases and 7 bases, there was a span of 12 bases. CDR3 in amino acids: CASSPDSKNSPLHF. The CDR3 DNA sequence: TGTGCCAGCAGCCCAGACAGTAAGAATTCACCCCTCCACTTT.

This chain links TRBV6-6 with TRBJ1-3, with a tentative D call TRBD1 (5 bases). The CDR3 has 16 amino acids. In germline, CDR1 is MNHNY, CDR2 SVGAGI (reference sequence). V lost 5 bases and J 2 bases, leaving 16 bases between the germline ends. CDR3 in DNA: TGTGCCAGCAGTCCCTGGGGGGGACTTCCTGGAAACACCATATATTTT. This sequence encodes CASSPWGGLPGNTIYF.

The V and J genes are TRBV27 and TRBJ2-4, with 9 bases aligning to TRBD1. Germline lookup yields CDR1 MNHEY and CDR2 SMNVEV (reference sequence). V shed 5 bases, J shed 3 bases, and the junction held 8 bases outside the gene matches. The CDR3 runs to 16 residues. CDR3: CASSTSGTGYKNIQYF. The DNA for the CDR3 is TGTGCCAGCAGTACCTCCGGGACAGGGTACAAAAACATTCAGTACTTC.

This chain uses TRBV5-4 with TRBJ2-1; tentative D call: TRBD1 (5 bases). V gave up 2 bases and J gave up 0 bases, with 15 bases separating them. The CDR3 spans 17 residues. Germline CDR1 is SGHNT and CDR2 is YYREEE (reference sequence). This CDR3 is CASSFSTTVPSYNEQFF. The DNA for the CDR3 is TGTGCCAGCAGCTTCTCTACGACAGTGCCCTCCTACAATGAGCAGTTCTTC.

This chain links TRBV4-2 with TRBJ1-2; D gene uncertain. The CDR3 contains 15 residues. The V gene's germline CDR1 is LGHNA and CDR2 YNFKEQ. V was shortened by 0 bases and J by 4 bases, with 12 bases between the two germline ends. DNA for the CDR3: TGTGCCAGCAGCCAAGAATCGAGGGAGGGCTATGGCTACACCTTC. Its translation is CASSQESREGYGYTF.

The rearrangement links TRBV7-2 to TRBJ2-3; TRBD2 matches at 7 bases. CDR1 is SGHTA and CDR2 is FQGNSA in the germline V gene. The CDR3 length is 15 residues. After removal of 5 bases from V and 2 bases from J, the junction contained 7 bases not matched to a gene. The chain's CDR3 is CASSLGLDFTDTQYF. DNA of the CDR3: TGTGCCAGCAGCCTAGGACTAGACTTCACAGATACGCAGTATTTT.

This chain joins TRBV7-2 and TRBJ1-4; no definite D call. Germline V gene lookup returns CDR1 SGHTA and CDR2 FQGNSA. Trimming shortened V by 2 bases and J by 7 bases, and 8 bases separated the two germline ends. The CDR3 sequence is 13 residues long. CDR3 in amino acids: CASSLQFAEKLFF. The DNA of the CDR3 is TGTGCCAGCAGCTTACAGTTTGCTGAAAAACTGTTTTTT.

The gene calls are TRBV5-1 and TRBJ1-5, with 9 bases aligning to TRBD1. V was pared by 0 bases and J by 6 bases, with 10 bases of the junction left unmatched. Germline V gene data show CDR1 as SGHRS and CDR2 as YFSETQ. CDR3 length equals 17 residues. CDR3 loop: CASSLADRGGFGQPQHF. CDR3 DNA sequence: TGCGCCAGCAGCTTGGCGGACAGGGGAGGTTTCGGTCAGCCCCAGCATTTT.

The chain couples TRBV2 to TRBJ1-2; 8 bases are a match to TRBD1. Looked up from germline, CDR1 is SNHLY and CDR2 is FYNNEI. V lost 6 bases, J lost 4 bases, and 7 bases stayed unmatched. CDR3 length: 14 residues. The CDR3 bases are TGTGCCAGCAGCCCTCAGGGGGCTGCCTATGGCTACACCTTC. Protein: CASSPQGAAYGYTF.

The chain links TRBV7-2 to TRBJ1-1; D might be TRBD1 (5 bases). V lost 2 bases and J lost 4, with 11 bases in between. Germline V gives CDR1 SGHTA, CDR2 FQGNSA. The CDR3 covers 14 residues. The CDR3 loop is CASSLSWGGTEAFF. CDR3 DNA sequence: TGTGCCAGCAGCTTATCTTGGGGGGGCACTGAAGCTTTCTTT.